A single sample gave rise to the 20 T cell receptor beta chains below, sequenced in a study of identical twins. One entry per CDR3 protein, called by TCRdb with MiXCR from the 5' RACE reads. The profile covers a few hundred thousand distinct CDR3 sequences, with around a tenth appearing a single time and more than 2.5% taken by the ten largest. These data also formed part of another study, on yellow fever vaccine responses in identical twins.

The sequenced sample was PBMCs. The receptors were sampled from a woman younger than 35 in good health.

The sample holds many counts of this clonotype. The gene calls are TRBV7-9 and TRBJ2-5; possible D gene TRBD2, 5 bases. With 3 bases removed from V and 5 bases from J, the gap between germline ends came to 7 bases. The germline V gene has CDR1 SEHNR and CDR2 FQNEAQ (reference sequence). This CDR3 region has 12 residues. The CDR3 DNA reads as TGTGCCAGCAGCTTTCAGCGGGAGACCCAGTACTTC. Translation: CASSFQRETQYF.

The table lists this clonotype with a few counts. V usage is TRBV29-1 and J usage is TRBJ2-2, with TRBD2 identical over 7 bases. With V trimmed by 5 bases and J by 3 bases, 9 bases remained unmatched. The length of the CDR3 is 15 residues. The V gene's germline CDR1 is SQVTM and CDR2 ANQGSEA. CDR3 sequence reads: CSVRLAARDTGELFF. CDR3 coding DNA: TGCAGCGTTCGGCTAGCGGCGAGGGACACCGGGGAGCTGTTTTTT.

Only a few counts were recorded for this clonotype. The V gene is TRBV27, the J gene TRBJ2-7, with 7 bases aligning to TRBD1. V trimming: 6 bases; J trimming: 7 bases; junction bases outside the gene matches: 9. CDR3 size: 13 residues. CDR1 and CDR2 (germline): MNHEY, SMNVEV (reference sequence). The CDR3 loop is CASRDRARGEQYF. As DNA, the CDR3 is TGTGCCAGCAGAGACAGGGCGAGAGGGGAGCAGTACTTC.

This clonotype was seen many times. The chain carries TRBV5-1 and TRBJ2-1; 9 nucleotides agree with TRBD2. From germline, CDR1 is SGHRS and CDR2 YFSETQ. The CDR3 loop spans 15 amino acids. Losses at the gene ends were 6 bases for V and 6 bases for J; bases not matched to a gene: 10. CDR3 nucleotide sequence: TGCGCCAGCACCTACTTTAGCGGGAGTGTCAATGAGCAGTTCTTC. Residues: CASTYFSGSVNEQFF.

CDR3 sequence: CASSIKGSGWNEKLFF. CDR3 DNA sequence: TGTGCCAGCAGCATAAAGGGTTCAGGGTGGAATGAAAAACTGTTTTTT. This chain connects TRBV5-6 to TRBJ1-4; a weak D match, TRBD1 (5 bases). Trimming left V 4 bases short and J 5 bases short, with 18 bases between. This CDR3 is built from 16 residues. From germline, CDR1 is SGHDT and CDR2 YYEEEE.

In its sample, this clonotype was seen many times. The chain carries TRBV18 and TRBJ1-5; D gene uncertain. V was clipped by 8 bases and J by 4 bases, with 12 bases between them. The CDR3 is made up of 13 amino acids. Germline CDR1 reads KGHSH; CDR2 reads LQKENI. The CDR3 region is CASSPPGNQPQHF. CDR3 DNA: TGTGCCAGCAGTCCCCCCGGGAATCAGCCCCAGCATTTT.

This clonotype turned up a few times. The V gene is TRBV5-1, the J gene TRBJ2-3, with TRBD2 as a possible D gene (6 bases). V lost 5 bases and J 6 bases, leaving 19 bases between the germline ends. This CDR3 region has 15 residues. From germline, CDR1 is SGHRS and CDR2 YFSETQ. CDR3: CASSNQGGTRDTQYF. The CDR3 DNA reads TGCGCCAGCAGTAATCAGGGAGGCACGCGGGATACGCAGTATTTT.

The chain joins TRBV10-3 to TRBJ2-7; 8 nucleotides agree with TRBD2. V gave up 2 bases and J gave up 4 bases; unmatched junction bases: 4. The length of the CDR3 is 14 residues. CDR1 and CDR2 (germline): ENHRY, SYGVKD. The DNA of the CDR3 is TGTGCCATCAGTGAGGGACTAGCACTGTACGAGCAGTACTTC. Translating gives CAISEGLALYEQYF.

This clonotype was counted many times. The genes are TRBV7-3 and TRBJ2-1; D gene uncertain. Germline values: CDR1 SGHTA, CDR2 FQGTGA. V gave up 6 bases and J gave up 7 bases, with 13 bases separating them. The CDR3 has 13 residues. CDR3 bases: TGTGCCAGCAGGTCGTCGGGTACGAATGAGCAGTTCTTC. This codes for CASRSSGTNEQFF.

The rearrangement joins TRBV20-1 to TRBJ2-2; no clear D. The CDR3 has 12 residues. Germline CDR1 DFQATT, CDR2 SNEGSKA (reference sequence). Deletions cut 3 bases from V and 8 bases from J, with 10 bases between. CDR3 coding DNA: TGCAGTGCTAGGGCCTTACGGGGGGAGCTGTTTTTT. Its translation: CSARALRGELFF.

This clonotype came up many times. V and J are TRBV10-3 and TRBJ2-7, with D perhaps TRBD1 or TRBD2 (5 bases each). The CDR3 totals 15 residues. The ends were cut back, 2 bases at V and 6 bases at J, with 17 bases in the middle. CDR1 and CDR2 (germline): ENHRY, SYGVKD. CDR3 residues: CAISEGGSPSLEQYF. The CDR3 bases are TGTGCCATCAGTGAGGGGGGTTCTCCCTCCCTCGAGCAGTACTTC.

J is TRBJ1-1 and V is TRBV3-1; 8 nucleotides line up with TRBD1. The CDR3 length is 18 residues. V gave up 0 bases and J gave up 0 bases; unmatched junction bases: 9. Germline CDR1 is LGHDT and CDR2 is YNNKEL (reference sequence). The DNA of the CDR3 is TGTGCCAGCAGCCAAGATTACAGGACAGGGACCTTGAACACTGAAGCTTTCTTT. Its protein product is CASSQDYRTGTLNTEAFF.

J is TRBJ1-5 and V is TRBV20-1, with D unclear. Germline V gives CDR1 DFQATT, CDR2 SNEGSKA (reference sequence). V gave up 0 bases and J gave up 2 bases, with 8 bases separating them. The CDR3 covers 14 residues. This CDR3 is CSARDQSGNQPQHF. DNA for the CDR3: TGCAGTGCTAGAGATCAGAGCGGCAATCAGCCCCAGCATTTT.

The rearrangement uses TRBV3-1 and TRBJ2-1; no clear D. Germline lookup yields CDR1 LGHDT and CDR2 YNNKEL (reference sequence). The CDR3 totals 12 residues. V shed 0 bases and J shed 7 bases, with 4 bases lying between them. In nucleotides, the CDR3 is TGTGCCAGCAGCCAAGAGAGGAATGAGCAGTTCTTC. Translation: CASSQERNEQFF.

In this sample, this clonotype turned up a few times. The V call is TRBV20-1, the J call TRBJ1-1, with 8 bases matching TRBD1. The junction had 5 bases not matched to a gene; V was cut back by 8 bases and J by 3 bases. The CDR3 spans 12 residues. Germline V gene sequence: CDR1 DFQATT, CDR2 SNEGSKA (reference sequence). The CDR3 DNA reads TGCAGTTCCAGGGGGCTATACACTGAAGCTTTCTTT. This translates into CSSRGLYTEAFF.

This clonotype has a handful of counts. The chain carries TRBV29-1 and TRBJ2-7; possibly TRBD1 for D (5 bases). V lost 6 bases, J lost 4 bases, and 13 bases lay in between. In germline, CDR1 is SQVTM, CDR2 ANQGSEA. This CDR3 has 12 residues. CDR3 region: CSVAADSYEQYF. CDR3 bases: TGCAGCGTCGCAGCCGACAGTTACGAGCAGTACTTC.

J is TRBJ2-7 and V is TRBV6-2 or TRBV6-3, with 8 nucleotides matching TRBD1. In germline, CDR1 is MNHEY, CDR2 SVGEGT. The CDR3 contains 14 residues. The ends lost 6 bases at V and 2 bases at J; junction bases unmatched: 6. The CDR3 coding sequence is TGTGCCAGCAGGACGCGGGACAGGCCCTACGAGCAGTACTTC. Protein product: CASRTRDRPYEQYF.

The chain carries TRBV7-2 and TRBJ2-1; a weak D match, TRBD2 (6 bases). From germline, CDR1 is SGHTA and CDR2 FQGNSA. The CDR3 length is 16 residues. The V end was cut by 0 bases, the J end by 3 bases, with 12 bases between. CDR3 in amino acids: CASSLAFLAIYNEQFF. The CDR3 DNA is TGTGCCAGCAGCTTAGCGTTTCTAGCGATCTACAATGAGCAGTTCTTC. Full variable domain (rest looked up from reference TRBV7-2 and TRBJ2-1): GAGVSQSPSNKVTEKGKDVELRCDPISGHTALYWYRQSLGQGLEFLIYFQGNSAPDKSGLPSDRFSAERTGGSVSTLTIQRTQQEDSAVYLCASSLAFLAIYNEQFFGPGTRLTVL.

The J gene is TRBJ1-2, the V gene TRBV12-3 or TRBV12-4; 9 positions match TRBD1. V was clipped by 6 bases and J by 6 bases; unmatched bases: 8. The CDR3 runs 14 residues. The CDR3 DNA reads TGTGCCAGCAGCCCCCGGACAGGGGAGGATGGCTACACCTTC. Amino acids: CASSPRTGEDGYTF.

Here the CDR3 DNA reads TGTGCCAGCAGAGTAGTACAGAACTCCTACGAGCAGTACTTC. Amino acid sequence: CASRVVQNSYEQYF. J is TRBJ2-7 and V is TRBV27, with no clear D. V dropped 6 bases and J dropped 0 bases, with 12 bases sitting between them. The CDR3 extends over 14 amino acids. Germline V CDR1 and CDR2: MNHEY, SMNVEV (reference sequence).